The 16 T cell receptor beta chains reported below all come from one sample, sequenced in a study of T cells in Graves' hyperthyroidism and ophthalmopathy. The investigators amplified TCR beta CDR3 regions from RNA transcripts. The TCR CDR3 was amplified in a first-round RT-PCR using the HTBI primer set. A single record per CDR3 protein comes from TCRdb applying MiXCR to the multiplex PCR reads. The sample has some 740,000 distinct CDR3 sequences; approximately 15% are singletons. Source material: blood. The source is a woman under 30 with Graves' hyperthyroidism.

With respect to this clonotype: Being one base from a much bigger clone, this may be a read error. V and J are TRBV7-2 and TRBJ2-7; D gene uncertain. From germline, CDR1 is SGHTA and CDR2 FQGNSA. There are 14 residues in the CDR3. Trimming removed 8 bases from V and 2 bases from J, with 16 bases in between. The CDR3 spells CASGSRWVPYEQYF. DNA of the CDR3: TGTGCCAGCGGCTCCCGATGGGTCCCCTACGAGCAGTACTTC.

This clonotype has more than one count but fewer than ten. The chain uses TRBV29-1 and TRBJ2-1; 10 bases line up with TRBD2. V shed 3 bases, J shed 2 bases, and the junction held 13 bases outside the gene matches. The germline V gene encodes CDR1 SQVTM and CDR2 ANQGSEA. There are 18 residues in the CDR3. The CDR3 region is CSVDGTSGAVVTYNEQFF. The DNA of the CDR3 is TGCAGCGTTGATGGTACTAGCGGGGCCGTGGTAACCTACAATGAGCAGTTCTTC.

This clonotype was counted between two and nine times. The CDR3 coding sequence is TGTGCTAGTGGTACGAACTACGAGCAGTACTTC. Translating it yields CASGTNYEQYF. The chain couples TRBV12-5 to TRBJ2-7; D is undetermined. V lost 5 bases, J lost 3 bases, and 5 bases lay in between. The CDR3 length is 11 residues. Germline CDR1 reads LGHNT; CDR2 reads FRNRAP.

This clonotype was counted between two and nine times. This chain joins TRBV20-1 and TRBJ2-3; D is perhaps TRBD1 (5 bases). Germline CDR1 is DFQATT and CDR2 is SNEGSKA (reference sequence). The CDR3 sequence is 16 residues long. The V end was cut by 3 bases, the J end by 0 bases, with 16 bases between. The CDR3 sequence: CSASQGKGASTDTQYF. For the CDR3, the DNA is TGCAGTGCTAGTCAGGGAAAGGGCGCTAGCACAGATACGCAGTATTTT.

V and J are TRBV10-3 and TRBJ2-7; no definite D call. The V gene lost 11 bases and the J gene lost 0 bases, with 20 bases spanning the gap. The CDR3 extends over 15 amino acids. Per germline, CDR1 ENHRY and CDR2 SYGVKD. The CDR3 nucleotides read TGTGCCCTCGCCAGCCCCGGCATCGCCTCCTACGAGCAGTACTTC. Amino acids: CALASPGIASYEQYF.

This clonotype was picked up many times. This rearrangement joins TRBV9 to TRBJ1-1, with D tentatively TRBD1 (5 bases). The CDR3 sequence is 15 residues long. The V end was cut by 4 bases, the J end by 4 bases, with 17 bases between. Germline CDR1 reads SGDLS; CDR2 reads YYNGEE. CDR3: CASSPWGHTGTEAFF. The CDR3, as DNA: TGTGCCAGCAGCCCCTGGGGCCATACCGGCACTGAAGCTTTCTTT.

This chain uses TRBV7-9 with TRBJ1-5; 7 nucleotides align to TRBD1. This CDR3 comprises 15 residues. Germline CDR1 and CDR2: SEHNR and FQNEAQ (reference sequence). After removal of 5 bases from V and 8 bases from J, the junction contained 12 bases not matched to a gene. Here the CDR3 reads CASSLGGRGIEPQHF. As DNA, the CDR3 is TGTGCCAGCAGCCTTGGAGGCAGGGGGATAGAGCCCCAGCATTTT.

This clonotype has a count of ten or more. This chain joins TRBV6-2 or TRBV6-3 and TRBJ1-5; D is unclear. The V end lost 0 bases, the J end lost 6 bases, and 6 bases lay between the germline ends. The CDR3 totals 13 residues. CDR1 is MNHEY and CDR2 is SVGEGT in the germline V gene. The CDR3 spells CASSYSFIQPQHF. The CDR3 nucleotides are TGTGCCAGCAGTTACTCTTTTATTCAGCCCCAGCATTTT.

The sample holds a few counts of this clonotype. The V and J genes are TRBV19 and TRBJ1-4; no firm D call. The V end was cut by 7 bases, the J end by 5 bases, with 14 bases between. Germline V gene lookup returns CDR1 LNHDA and CDR2 SQIVND (reference sequence). This CDR3 spans 14 amino acids. CDR3 region: CASKSLSENEKLFF. The CDR3 nucleotides are TGTGCCAGTAAATCGCTATCTGAAAATGAAAAACTGTTTTTT.

The V and J genes are TRBV20-1 and TRBJ1-2, with 7 nucleotides matching TRBD1. Per germline, CDR1 DFQATT and CDR2 SNEGSKA (reference sequence). Germline trimming cut 7 bases from V and 7 bases from J; bases unmatched to any gene: 18. The CDR3 totals 15 residues. As DNA, the CDR3 is TGCAGTGTCCAGCCGGCAGGGGGGACCCTTCTTGGCTACACCTTC. Translation: CSVQPAGGTLLGYTF.

The chain carries TRBV29-1 and TRBJ2-1, with TRBD2 matching 10 bases. V was pared by 8 bases and J by 8 bases, with 6 bases of the junction left unmatched. The CDR3 has 12 residues. CDR1 is SQVTM and CDR2 is ANQGSEA in the germline V gene. The chain's CDR3 is CSLSSGSDEQFF. CDR3 nucleotides: TGCAGCCTTTCTAGCGGGAGTGATGAGCAGTTCTTC.

In its sample, this clonotype was seen a few times. The rearrangement links TRBV19 to TRBJ2-1, with D unclear. Trimming took off 6 bases at V and 2 bases at J, with 8 bases between the two ends. Germline V gene lookup returns CDR1 LNHDA and CDR2 SQIVND (reference sequence). This CDR3 has 13 amino acids. The CDR3 coding sequence is TGTGCCAGTAGGGGTCTTACCTACAATGAGCAGTTCTTC. This gives the protein CASRGLTYNEQFF.

This chain connects TRBV12-3 or TRBV12-4 to TRBJ1-6; possibly TRBD1 for D (5 bases). The germline V and J ends were trimmed by 6 bases and 5 bases, with 11 bases remaining between them. This CDR3 is built from 14 residues. In nucleotides, the CDR3 is TGTGCCAGCAGCCCTGCAGGGAATAATTCACCCCTCCACTTT. The encoded protein is CASSPAGNNSPLHF.

This clonotype was observed many times. The CDR3, as DNA: TGTGCCTGGAGTGGGGACAGAAACAATGAGCAGTTCTTC. Translated: CAWSGDRNNEQFF. The chain recombines TRBV30 with TRBJ2-1, with TRBD1 matching over 7 bases. The CDR3 runs to 13 residues. Germline V gene data show CDR1 as GTSNPN and CDR2 as SVGIG (reference sequence). V was clipped by 1 base and J by 5 bases; unmatched bases: 2.

There are many counts of this clonotype. This chain joins TRBV2 and TRBJ2-3, with D perhaps TRBD2 (5 bases). The germline V gene encodes CDR1 SNHLY and CDR2 FYNNEI. V was clipped by 3 bases and J by 2 bases, with 12 bases between them. The CDR3 has 15 amino acids. CDR3 in DNA: TGTGCCAGCAGTGATCCAGCGGCCCACACAGATACGCAGTATTTT. Residues: CASSDPAAHTDTQYF.

This chain connects TRBV6-5 to TRBJ1-6; possibly TRBD1 for D (5 bases). CDR1 is MNHEY, CDR2 SVGAGI, per germline. V dropped 0 bases and J dropped 10 bases, with 16 bases sitting between them. This CDR3 is built from 16 residues. As DNA, the CDR3 is TGTGCCAGCAGTTACTCCAAGGGGCCGCCACCCTCACCCCTCCACTTT. Protein: CASSYSKGPPPSPLHF.